The present entry profiles one T cell receptor beta chain with its context. The germline gives CDR1 MDHEN, CDR2 SYDVKM. The V and J ends lost 6 bases and 0 bases, in that order; junction bases with no gene match: 8. The CDR3 spans 17 residues. The record originates from a study of blood T cell repertoires in COVID-19. The overall study: PBMCs, B-cell-depleted T cells, or T cells provided the cDNA or gDNA that made up the material.

Original processing notes: For nucleated cells, counts were estimated from reference gene primer amplification. TCRdb's table, derived via immunoSEQ multiplex PCR, lists solely in-frame clones and lacks some. From that table come the V and J calls and clone size; the DNA was used to work out D and trimming. The table includes under 150,000 clones, around nine tenths detected once. This TCR came from a human donor in a cohort sampled during active COVID-19. J is TRBJ2-5 and V is TRBV28; TRBD2 matches at 12 bases. Sequencing was performed on peripheral blood. As DNA, the CDR3 is TGTGCCAGCAGCGCCACTAGCGGGGGGAGGTACCAAGAGACCCAGTACTTC. The encoded protein is CASSATSGGRYQETQYF.